Detailed here is one T cell receptor (beta chain). Only in-frame clones appear in the TCRdb table, and some are missing; sequencing was by immunoSEQ multiplex PCR. The table lists about 23,000 clones, more than 75% of them singletons. The data derive from a study of blood T cell repertoires in COVID-19. Germline loops: CDR1 SGHNT, CDR2 YYREEE (reference sequence). The CDR3 spans 14 residues. V was pared by 0 bases and J by 3 bases, with 7 bases between. The sample consisted of peripheral blood. The clonotype was recovered from a woman aged 80 or over with acute or convalescent COVID-19. This rearrangement joins TRBV5-4 to TRBJ1-5; D not certain. CDR3 region: CASSLAGYNQPQHF. CDR3 bases: TGTGCCAGCAGCTTGGCGGGATACAATCAGCCCCAGCATTTT.